The entry that follows covers one T cell receptor (beta chain) sequence. At one end the junction does not follow the germline gene, possibly because of a read error. The germline CDR1 and CDR2 sequences are SQVTM and ANQGSEA. The CDR3 extends over 12 amino acids. These data originate in a study of CD8+CD57+ T cells in acquired aplastic anemia. Study background: Sorted CD4+ and CD8+ cells gave a mean 3.2 ug DNA, range about 0.17 to 27.4 ug.

The authors sequenced patients whose flow cytometry had shown CD8+CD57+ cell expansion. Investigators profiled TCR beta VDJ and CDR3 from genomic DNA template. TCRdb re-called the reads with MiXCR, one entry per CDR3 protein. The data show 150,000 to 200,000 distinct CDR3 sequences, with less than 60% seen just once and approximately 1% held by the top ten. The specimen was sorted CD4+, CD8+, or CD8+CD57+ T cells (not recorded which) from PBMCs. This TCR came from a human donor with aplastic anemia. The rearrangement uses TRBV29-1 and TRBJ2-7, with 7 bases lining up with TRBD2. CDR3 region: CSVRGGSHEQYF. The DNA for the CDR3 is TGCAGCGTTCGGGGAGGGTCCCACGAGCAGTACTTT.